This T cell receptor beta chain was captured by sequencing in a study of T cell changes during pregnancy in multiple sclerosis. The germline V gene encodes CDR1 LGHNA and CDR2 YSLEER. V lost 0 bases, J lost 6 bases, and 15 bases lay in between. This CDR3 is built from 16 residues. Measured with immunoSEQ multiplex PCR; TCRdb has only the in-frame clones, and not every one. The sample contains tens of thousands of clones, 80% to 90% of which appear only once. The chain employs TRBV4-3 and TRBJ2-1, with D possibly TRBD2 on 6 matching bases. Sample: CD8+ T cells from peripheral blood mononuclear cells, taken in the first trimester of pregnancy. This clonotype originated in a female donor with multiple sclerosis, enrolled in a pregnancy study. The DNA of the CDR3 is TGCGCCAGCAGCCAAGATTGGGGGGAGTGGGTCAATGAGCAGTTCTTC. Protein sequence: CASSQDWGEWVNEQFF.